The 32 T cell receptor beta chains given below trace back to one sample, sequenced in a study of CXCR3-negative and CXCR3-positive naive CD8 T cells. No antigens are known for them. TRB cDNA was prepared as libraries by UMI-labeled 5' RACE. TCRdb reanalyzed the 5' RACE reads, giving one entry per CDR3 protein sequence and no DNA. The specimen's table records about 150,000 distinct CDR3 sequences. Findings and limits, study-wide: The TRB CDR3s that CXCR3-positive naive cells carried were more hydrophobic than those of CXCR3-negative naive cells.

The sequencing input was naive CXCR3+ CD8+ T cells from blood. Subset indicated: CD45RO-CCR7+CD27+CD95- naive CD8+ T cells expressing CXCR3 (TNR3+). These receptors originate from a human donor in good health. Some clones in this sample may be carry-over from other donors' samples.

The chain is built from TRBV7-9 and TRBJ2-5. Germline assignment: CDR1 SEHNR and CDR2 FQNEAQ (reference sequence). There are 12 residues in the CDR3. The CDR3 loop reads CASSLAQETQYF.

CDR3 in amino acids: CAISDRLADTYEQYF. This chain links TRBV10-3 with TRBJ2-7; TCRdb selects TRBD2, and the lack of DNA leaves this call unchecked. The CDR3 is 15 residues long. CDR1 ENHRY and CDR2 SYGVKD come from the germline V gene.

The chain employs TRBV29-1 and TRBJ2-7. The CDR3 has 13 residues. Germline loops: CDR1 SQVTM, CDR2 ANQGSEA. The CDR3 loop reads CSVDLQDSYEQYF.

The chain recombines TRBV27 with TRBJ1-6; TCRdb's D call, TRBD1, is unchecked because there is no DNA. CDR1 and CDR2 (germline): MNHEY, SMNVEV (reference sequence). The CDR3 runs 15 residues. Here the CDR3 reads CASSSRQTYNSPLHF.

The chain couples TRBV11-3 to TRBJ1-1; TCRdb's assignment of TRBD1 cannot be checked, as there is no DNA. The CDR3 length is 15 residues. Germline V CDR1 and CDR2: SGHNT, YENEEA. CDR3 loop: CASSLDLGQYTEAFF.

The chain is built from TRBV29-1 and TRBJ2-7. The CDR3 is made up of 13 amino acids. Germline V lookup: CDR1 SQVTM, CDR2 ANQGSEA. The CDR3 sequence: CSVVVGGSYEQYF.

The CDR3 is CSVELRDRGLEETQYF. The chain joins TRBV29-1 to TRBJ2-5; TCRdb's D call of TRBD1 is untestable without DNA. The V gene's germline CDR1 is SQVTM and CDR2 ANQGSEA. This CDR3 comprises 16 residues.

The rearrangement uses TRBV9 and TRBJ2-1; TCRdb's assignment of TRBD2 cannot be checked, as there is no DNA. Germline CDR1 SGDLS, CDR2 YYNGEE. CDR3 length equals 15 residues. This CDR3 is CASSPGASGNNEQFF.

The gene calls are TRBV29-1 and TRBJ1-1. Germline-derived CDR1 and CDR2 are SQVTM and ANQGSEA. The CDR3 runs 12 residues. This CDR3 is CSVVGPRAEAFF.

This chain links TRBV20-1 with TRBJ1-5; TCRdb calls TRBD1, which cannot be checked without DNA. Looked up from germline, CDR1 is DFQATT and CDR2 is SNEGSKA (reference sequence). This CDR3 is 16 amino acids long. This CDR3 is CSARDPPQAGNQPQHF.

The rearrangement links TRBV5-8 to TRBJ1-1; TCRdb's assignment of TRBD1 cannot be checked, as there is no DNA. The CDR3 runs 15 residues. Looked up from germline, CDR1 is SGHTS and CDR2 is YDEGEE. This chain's CDR3 is CASSSWTELNTEAFF.

CDR3 in amino acids: CASSLSVTGHQVREQYF. The V gene is TRBV28, the J gene TRBJ2-7; there is no DNA to check the TCRdb D call of TRBD1. The CDR3 covers 17 residues. CDR1 and CDR2 (germline): MDHEN, SYDVKM. Using reference TRBV28 and TRBJ2-7 for the parts outside the CDR3, the full variable domain is DVKVTQSSRYLVKRTGEKVFLECVQDMDHENMFWYRQDPGLGLRLIYFSYDVKMKEKGDIPEGYSVSREKKERFSLILESASTNQTSMYLCASSLSVTGHQVREQYFGPGTRLTVT.

The rearrangement links TRBV29-1 to TRBJ2-7; the TCRdb D gene call, TRBD1, has no DNA to confirm it. Germline V gene data show CDR1 as SQVTM and CDR2 as ANQGSEA. The CDR3 is 11 residues long. CDR3 loop: CSVHRGYEQYF.

V and J are TRBV4-1 and TRBJ1-1; TCRdb selects TRBD1, and the lack of DNA leaves this call unchecked. The CDR3 has 13 residues. Germline V lookup: CDR1 MGHRA, CDR2 YSYEKL. The chain's CDR3 is CASSQGGHTEAFF.

The CDR3 sequence is CASSVATGAIEAFF. The chain is built from TRBV9 and TRBJ1-1; TCRdb's assignment of TRBD1 cannot be checked, as there is no DNA. Per the germline V gene, CDR1 is SGDLS and CDR2 is YYNGEE. The CDR3 is 14 amino acids.

The genes are TRBV28 and TRBJ1-6; TCRdb names TRBD1, which stays unverified in the absence of DNA. Germline V gene lookup returns CDR1 MDHEN and CDR2 SYDVKM. The CDR3 runs to 13 residues. The CDR3 loop is CASSLGRYSPLHF.

V is TRBV29-1 and J is TRBJ1-2; no DNA is available, so the TRBD1 call from TCRdb remains unchecked. The CDR3 is made up of 12 amino acids. Germline V gene data show CDR1 as SQVTM and CDR2 as ANQGSEA. CDR3: CSVVGDDYGYTF.

The V and J genes are TRBV7-9 and TRBJ2-1; as DNA is missing, the TRBD2 call by TCRdb cannot be tested. Germline V gene sequence: CDR1 SEHNR, CDR2 FQNEAQ (reference sequence). This CDR3 contains 13 residues. The CDR3 region is CASSRIADGEQFF.

The chain links TRBV24-1 to TRBJ2-1. CDR1 is KGHDR, CDR2 SFDVKD, per germline. This CDR3 contains 12 residues. The CDR3 sequence: CATSDFSQMQFF.

The chain joins TRBV5-1 to TRBJ1-6. Germline CDR1 and CDR2: SGHRS and YFSETQ. This CDR3 is built from 16 residues. CDR3 region: CASSLEVQGVGSPLHF.

This chain connects TRBV29-1 to TRBJ2-2; TCRdb returns TRBD2, unconfirmable since there is no DNA. CDR1 and CDR2 (germline): SQVTM, ANQGSEA. The CDR3 is made up of 14 amino acids. The chain's CDR3 is CSVGTSANTGELFF.

The rearrangement joins TRBV7-2 to TRBJ2-7. Germline lookup yields CDR1 SGHTA and CDR2 FQGNSA. The length of the CDR3 is 11 residues. CDR3 region: CASRLSYEQYF.

This sequence joins TRBV29-1 and TRBJ2-7; TCRdb proposes TRBD2, but this gene call is untestable without DNA. This CDR3 comprises 13 residues. Per germline, CDR1 SQVTM and CDR2 ANQGSEA. CDR3 protein: CSVRLAGGNEQYF.

V is TRBV6-2 or TRBV6-3 and J is TRBJ2-2; TCRdb lists TRBD2, though no DNA is available to test this call. Germline V CDR1 and CDR2: MNHEY, SVGEGT. CDR3 size: 16 residues. The CDR3 loop reads CASSHSGGGYTGELFF.

This chain uses TRBV5-1 with TRBJ1-2; checking the TCRdb D call of TRBD1 is not possible without DNA. This CDR3 has 15 residues. Germline V CDR1 and CDR2: SGHRS, YFSETQ. The CDR3 loop is CASSRGDGTNYGYTF.

The rearrangement links TRBV7-2 to TRBJ1-1. Germline V gene data show CDR1 as SGHTA and CDR2 as FQGNSA. The CDR3 length is 11 residues. CDR3 in amino acids: CASSFTTEAFF.

The chain uses TRBV5-1 and TRBJ2-1; TCRdb picks TRBD1, but there is no DNA to check that call. The CDR3 is 12 amino acids. CDR1 SGHRS and CDR2 YFSETQ come from the germline V gene. CDR3 protein: CASSGDRVVEFF.

V and J are TRBV29-1 and TRBJ2-7; the D call of TRBD1 rests on TCRdb alone, since no DNA is present to check it. This CDR3 has 14 amino acids. Germline CDR1 and CDR2: SQVTM and ANQGSEA. The chain's CDR3 is CSAASGTGGYEQYF.

The rearrangement links TRBV29-1 to TRBJ1-1; TCRdb gives TRBD1 as the D gene, but with no DNA this cannot be confirmed. The germline V gene encodes CDR1 SQVTM and CDR2 ANQGSEA. CDR3 length equals 15 residues. The CDR3 spells CSVDFPEQSLTEAFF.

The gene calls are TRBV19 and TRBJ2-5; TCRdb designates TRBD2, a call that cannot be tested without DNA. The germline gives CDR1 LNHDA, CDR2 SQIVND (reference sequence). The CDR3 consists of 12 residues. CDR3 amino acids: CASSAGQGTQYF.

The CDR3 protein is CASSSRQGYNEQFF. This chain uses TRBV19 with TRBJ2-1; checking the TCRdb D call of TRBD1 is not possible without DNA. Looked up from germline, CDR1 is LNHDA and CDR2 is SQIVND (reference sequence). There are 14 residues in the CDR3. The entire variable domain, with the rest obtained from reference TRBV19 and TRBJ2-1, is as follows: DGGITQSPKYLFRKEGQNVTLSCEQNLNHDAMYWYRQDPGQGLRLIYYSQIVNDFQKGDIAEGYSVSREKKESFPLTVTSAQKNPTAFYLCASSSRQGYNEQFFGPGTRLTVL.

The J gene is TRBJ2-7, the V gene TRBV11-3. Germline assignment: CDR1 SGHNT and CDR2 YENEEA. This CDR3 is built from 14 residues. CDR3 sequence reads: CASSQSERTYEQYF.